What follows are 22 T cell receptor beta chains derived from one specimen sequenced in a study of shared clonotypes between healthy human individuals (dated by TCRdb to about 2020). Preparation of the library involved the immunoSEQ multiplex PCR assay. In its TCRdb copy, this immuneACCESS table keeps in-frame sequences only and misses some clones. Where compared with another copy, unresolved V genes explain less than half of these, and the others have no known cause. The sample table shows under 850,000 clones, and over 55% are seen once. The leading ten clones occupy roughly 1.8% of the sample. Sequencing was performed on memory CD4+ T cells sorted from blood. Per the publication, the cell subset or site label means: CD45RA-negative fraction. Receptors were obtained from a woman aged 30 to 39 in good health.

The sample holds a few counts of this clone. Distinct nucleotide sequences in the sample also encode this CDR3. The V gene is TRBV28, the J gene TRBJ1-3, with D possibly being TRBD1 (5 bases). CDR3 size: 13 residues. Looked up from germline, CDR1 is MDHEN and CDR2 is SYDVKM. With 6 bases removed from V and 4 bases from J, the gap between germline ends came to 10 bases. The CDR3 loop reads CASSIGDGNTIYF. The CDR3 DNA reads TGTGCCAGCAGCATAGGGGACGGAAACACCATATATTTT.

The rearrangement joins TRBV5-5 to TRBJ1-2; D gene uncertain. Germline V lookup: CDR1 SGHKS, CDR2 YYEKEE (reference sequence). Trimming removed 1 base from V and 6 bases from J, with 13 bases in between. The CDR3 has 14 residues. The CDR3, as DNA: TGTGCCAGCAGCTTGTCTAGGACCGGGGATGGCTACACCTTC. Translation: CASSLSRTGDGYTF. The full variable domain, completed using reference TRBV5-5 and TRBJ1-2, is DAGVTQSPTHLIKTRGQQVTLRCSPISGHKSVSWYQQVLGQGPQFIFQYYEKEERGRGNFPDRFSARQFPNYSSELNVNALLLGDSALYLCASSLSRTGDGYTFGSGTRLTVV.

This chain links TRBV7-8 with TRBJ2-7, with no clear D. The V end was cut by 1 base, the J end by 2 bases, with 6 bases between. The CDR3 totals 13 residues. Germline V gene data show CDR1 as SGHVS and CDR2 as FQNEAQ. The CDR3 DNA reads as TGTGCCAGCAGCTTAGGCTGGACCTACGAGCAGTACTTC. Amino acids: CASSLGWTYEQYF.

The gene calls are TRBV6-1 and TRBJ2-5, with D unresolved. From germline, CDR1 is MNHNS and CDR2 SASEGT. V was clipped by 2 bases and J by 2 bases, with 9 bases between them. The CDR3 spans 14 residues. The CDR3 spells CASSEWHLQETQYF. The CDR3 DNA follows: TGTGCCAGCAGTGAATGGCACTTACAAGAGACCCAGTACTTC.

This chain uses TRBV6-5 with TRBJ2-1; perhaps TRBD2 as D (6 bases). The CDR3 spans 16 residues. V was shortened by 1 base and J by 3 bases, with 13 bases between the two germline ends. The germline V gene has CDR1 MNHEY and CDR2 SVGAGI. Here the CDR3 reads CASSYYGGAGYNEQFF. In nucleotides, the CDR3 is TGTGCCAGCAGTTACTACGGGGGAGCGGGCTACAATGAGCAGTTCTTC.

The chain uses TRBV2 and TRBJ1-1, with 10 positions matching TRBD1. V lost 7 bases to trimming and J lost 6 bases; unmatched junction nucleotides: 11. The germline V gene encodes CDR1 SNHLY and CDR2 FYNNEI. CDR3 length: 15 amino acids. CDR3 DNA sequence: TGTGCCAGCAACCGCCGGGACAGGGGTTCCCCTGAAGCTTTCTTT. It is translated as CASNRRDRGSPEAFF.

The chain recombines TRBV18 with TRBJ1-4; D possibly corresponds to TRBD1 (5 bases). Germline CDR1 is KGHSH and CDR2 is LQKENI. Between the trimmed V and J ends, which lost 3 bases and 5 bases, there was a span of 10 bases. This CDR3 contains 14 residues. CDR3 DNA sequence: TGTGCCAGCTCACCTAGACAGCCAAATGAAAAACTGTTTTTT. It codes for CASSPRQPNEKLFF. The full variable domain, with the rest looked up from reference TRBV18 and TRBJ1-4, is NAGVMQNPRHLVRRRGQEARLRCSPMKGHSHVYWYRQLPEEGLKFMVYLQKENIIDESGMPKERFSAEFPKEGPSILRIQQVVRGDSAAYFCASSPRQPNEKLFFGSGTQLSVL.

The V and J genes are TRBV4-2 and TRBJ2-2; possibly TRBD2 for D (5 bases). CDR3 length equals 14 residues. Germline V gene sequence: CDR1 LGHNA, CDR2 YNFKEQ. Deletions cut 11 bases from V and 3 bases from J, with 16 bases between. The CDR3 DNA reads as TGTGCCTCAGCTAACGGAGGTTACACCGGGGAGCTGTTTTTT. Translation: CASANGGYTGELFF.

Only one count was recorded for this clone. Written as DNA, the CDR3 is TGCGCCAGCAGCTTCTCTTTAGCGGGAGGTCGGGTCGAGCAGTACTTC. This translates into CASSFSLAGGRVEQYF. This chain connects TRBV4-1 to TRBJ2-7, with TRBD2 matching over 10 bases. After removal of 5 bases from V and 6 bases from J, the junction contained 13 bases not matched to a gene. CDR3 size: 16 residues. Germline loops: CDR1 MGHRA, CDR2 YSYEKL.

The J gene is TRBJ2-7, the V gene TRBV5-1; a possible D gene is TRBD2 (5 bases). The germline V gene has CDR1 SGHRS and CDR2 YFSETQ. V lost 4 bases and J lost 9, with 17 bases in between. This CDR3 is 13 amino acids long. CDR3 amino acids: CASSPGIPAAQYF. The CDR3 bases are TGCGCCAGCAGCCCCGGGATACCGGCCGCGCAGTACTTC.

This clone has just a few counts. V usage is TRBV18 and J usage is TRBJ1-1; maybe TRBD1 (6 bases). The germline V and J ends were trimmed by 4 bases and 1 base, with 19 bases remaining between them. CDR1 is KGHSH, CDR2 LQKENI, per germline. The CDR3 is 17 residues long. In DNA, the CDR3 is TGTGCCAGCTCACGTCAGCCGGGACAAACGTCGAACACTGAAGCTTTCTTT. Amino acids: CASSRQPGQTSNTEAFF.

This chain uses TRBV19 with TRBJ2-5; possibly TRBD2 for D (6 bases). The ends were cut back, 1 base at V and 2 bases at J, with 17 bases in the middle. CDR1 and CDR2 (germline): LNHDA, SQIVND (reference sequence). CDR3 length: 17 residues. CDR3 in DNA: TGTGCCAGTAGTATAGCGGCGGCGGATGCGGGACAAGAGACCCAGTACTTC. Translated, it gives CASSIAAADAGQETQYF.

J is TRBJ1-3 and V is TRBV28, with D unresolved. The CDR3 totals 15 residues. The V and J ends lost 1 base and 4 bases respectively, with 11 bases between them. Germline CDR1 and CDR2: MDHEN and SYDVKM. Written as DNA, the CDR3 is TGTGCCAGCAGTTTATCCGTGACTTCCGGAAACACCATATATTTT. It encodes CASSLSVTSGNTIYF. Variable domain in full (rest from reference TRBV28 and TRBJ1-3): DVKVTQSSRYLVKRTGEKVFLECVQDMDHENMFWYRQDPGLGLRLIYFSYDVKMKEKGDIPEGYSVSREKKERFSLILESASTNQTSMYLCASSLSVTSGNTIYFGEGSWLTVV.

The chain uses TRBV11-2 and TRBJ1-3; D is unclear. Germline V gene lookup returns CDR1 SGHAT and CDR2 FQNNGV. Trimming took off 10 bases at V and 0 bases at J, with 10 bases between the two ends. The CDR3 sequence is 13 residues long. The CDR3 sequence: CATTAPSGNTIYF. In DNA form, the CDR3 reads TGTGCCACTACCGCACCCTCTGGAAACACCATATATTTT.

The chain has TRBV18 and TRBJ2-1; D may be TRBD1 or TRBD2 (5 bases each). Looked up from germline, CDR1 is KGHSH and CDR2 is LQKENI. CDR3 length equals 15 residues. The V and J ends lost 2 bases and 7 bases respectively, with 15 bases between them. The CDR3 loop is CASSPDGTVGNEQFF. CDR3 DNA sequence: TGTGCCAGCTCACCAGACGGGACGGTGGGTAATGAGCAGTTCTTC.

Details on this clone: One base away lies a much larger clone, so this may be a sequencing read error. The chain has TRBV7-9 and TRBJ1-2, with D unresolved. V lost 1 base to trimming and J lost 3 bases, with 3 bases between them. The CDR3 is made up of 12 amino acids. Germline assignment: CDR1 SEHNR and CDR2 FQNEAQ (reference sequence). This CDR3 reads CASSLDYYGYTF. The CDR3 DNA sequence: TGTGCCAGCAGCTTAGATTACTATGGCTACACCTTC.

This chain joins TRBV2 and TRBJ2-7; TRBD1 or TRBD2 may be the D gene (5 bases each). This CDR3 comprises 14 residues. V gave up 5 bases and J gave up 2 bases, with 13 bases separating them. CDR1 is SNHLY, CDR2 FYNNEI, per germline. CDR3 region: CASSWGSQTYEQYF. The CDR3 bases are TGTGCCAGCAGTTGGGGGTCGCAAACCTACGAGCAGTACTTC.

The chain employs TRBV28 and TRBJ2-7; 11 positions match TRBD1. Germline loops: CDR1 MDHEN, CDR2 SYDVKM. The CDR3 sequence is 15 residues long. The junction had 8 bases not matched to a gene; V was cut back by 6 bases and J by 4 bases. As DNA, the CDR3 is TGTGCCAGCAGCCTCCGGGACAGGGGGATGTACGAGCAGTACTTC. This encodes CASSLRDRGMYEQYF.

The sample holds a few counts of this clone. The chain is built from TRBV5-1 and TRBJ2-1; D ambiguous. CDR1 is SGHRS, CDR2 YFSETQ, per germline. Between the trimmed V and J ends, which lost 0 bases and 0 bases, there was a span of 7 bases. The CDR3 covers 15 residues. In DNA, the CDR3 is TGCGCCAGCAGCTTGGAACGGCCCTCCTACAATGAGCAGTTCTTC. Its protein is CASSLERPSYNEQFF.

V and J are TRBV11-3 and TRBJ1-1, with TRBD1 matching over 9 bases. Germline loops: CDR1 SGHNT, CDR2 YENEEA. Trimming cost V 3 bases and J 5 bases; bases outside gene matches: 1. CDR3 length: 13 amino acids. The chain's CDR3 is CASSFGTGTEAFF. The CDR3 DNA is TGTGCCAGCAGCTTCGGGACAGGGACTGAAGCTTTCTTT.

A word on this clone: This may be a read error: a much more frequent sequence differs by one nucleotide. The chain joins TRBV27 to TRBJ1-1, with D possibly matching TRBD1 (6 bases). Trimming removed 2 bases at V and 6 bases at J, with 19 bases between. CDR3 length: 16 amino acids. Germline CDR1 reads MNHEY; CDR2 reads SMNVEV (reference sequence). The CDR3 coding sequence is TGTGCCAGCAGTTTAGGGCGGGGGCGAGGAAACGCTGAAGCTTTCTTT. It translates to CASSLGRGRGNAEAFF.

The rearrangement joins TRBV6-9 to TRBJ1-5, with TRBD1 matching over 7 bases. The germline V gene encodes CDR1 MNHGY and CDR2 SVAAGI. CDR3 size: 15 residues. CDR3 region: CGPFTGDQVDQPQHF. The CDR3 bases are TGTGGACCGTTCACAGGGGACCAGGTCGATCAGCCCCAGCATTTT.